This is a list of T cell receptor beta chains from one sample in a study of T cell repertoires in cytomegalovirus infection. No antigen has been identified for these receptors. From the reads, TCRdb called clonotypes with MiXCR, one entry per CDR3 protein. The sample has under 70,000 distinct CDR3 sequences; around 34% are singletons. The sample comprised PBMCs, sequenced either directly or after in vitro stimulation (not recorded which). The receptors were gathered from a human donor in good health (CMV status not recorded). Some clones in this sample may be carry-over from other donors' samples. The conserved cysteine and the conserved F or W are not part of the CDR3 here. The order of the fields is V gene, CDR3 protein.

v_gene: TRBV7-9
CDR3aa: ASNHNREGYT

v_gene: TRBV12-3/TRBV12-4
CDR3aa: ASSNQTSGSWADTQY

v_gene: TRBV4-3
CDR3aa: ASSQDLRGVLDTIY

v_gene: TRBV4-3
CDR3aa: ASSQVGTGQLNREQF

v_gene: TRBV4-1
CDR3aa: ASSLVRGTGELF

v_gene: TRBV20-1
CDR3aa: SARTSGKFETQY

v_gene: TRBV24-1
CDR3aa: ATSQRGLGQPF

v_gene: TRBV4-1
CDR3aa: ASSLTGGQGTDTQY

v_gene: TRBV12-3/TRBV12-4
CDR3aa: ASSPWRGYEQY

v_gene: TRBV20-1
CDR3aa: SARGDRDNQPQH

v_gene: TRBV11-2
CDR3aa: ASSHYRDLGGSASDTQY

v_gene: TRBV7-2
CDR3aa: ASSPKIVGYEQY

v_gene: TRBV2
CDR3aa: ASSEGRNYGYT

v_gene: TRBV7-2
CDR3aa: ASSIRTSGDTQY

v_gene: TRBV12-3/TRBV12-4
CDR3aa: ASSPSTRSGYT

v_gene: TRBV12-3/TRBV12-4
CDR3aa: ASSLTGTGNTIY

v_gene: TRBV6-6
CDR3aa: ASSPGQGNNQPQH

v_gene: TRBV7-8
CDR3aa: ASSLGGLGYFLSTDTQY

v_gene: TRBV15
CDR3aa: ATSRDKRQETGELF

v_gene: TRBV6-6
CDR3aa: ASSRTSGTSYEQY

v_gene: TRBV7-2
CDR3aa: ASSPRSRELF

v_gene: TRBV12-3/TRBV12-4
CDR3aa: ASSPWKEETQY

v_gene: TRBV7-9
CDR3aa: ASSARQGVDTDTQY

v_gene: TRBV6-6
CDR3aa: ASRRQGAFSSDSEQY

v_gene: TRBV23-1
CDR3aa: ASHRPSVNTEAF

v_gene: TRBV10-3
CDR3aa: AISEFNTGELF

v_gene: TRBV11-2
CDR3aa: ASTRTGVNLEQY

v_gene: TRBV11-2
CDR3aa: ASSLSGYNEQF

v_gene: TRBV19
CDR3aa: ASSIQRGGVGTQY

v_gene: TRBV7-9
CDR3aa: ASSLRGQTQETQY

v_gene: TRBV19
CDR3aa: ASTTPMAFSSGANVLT

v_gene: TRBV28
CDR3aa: ASSARDRAYEQY